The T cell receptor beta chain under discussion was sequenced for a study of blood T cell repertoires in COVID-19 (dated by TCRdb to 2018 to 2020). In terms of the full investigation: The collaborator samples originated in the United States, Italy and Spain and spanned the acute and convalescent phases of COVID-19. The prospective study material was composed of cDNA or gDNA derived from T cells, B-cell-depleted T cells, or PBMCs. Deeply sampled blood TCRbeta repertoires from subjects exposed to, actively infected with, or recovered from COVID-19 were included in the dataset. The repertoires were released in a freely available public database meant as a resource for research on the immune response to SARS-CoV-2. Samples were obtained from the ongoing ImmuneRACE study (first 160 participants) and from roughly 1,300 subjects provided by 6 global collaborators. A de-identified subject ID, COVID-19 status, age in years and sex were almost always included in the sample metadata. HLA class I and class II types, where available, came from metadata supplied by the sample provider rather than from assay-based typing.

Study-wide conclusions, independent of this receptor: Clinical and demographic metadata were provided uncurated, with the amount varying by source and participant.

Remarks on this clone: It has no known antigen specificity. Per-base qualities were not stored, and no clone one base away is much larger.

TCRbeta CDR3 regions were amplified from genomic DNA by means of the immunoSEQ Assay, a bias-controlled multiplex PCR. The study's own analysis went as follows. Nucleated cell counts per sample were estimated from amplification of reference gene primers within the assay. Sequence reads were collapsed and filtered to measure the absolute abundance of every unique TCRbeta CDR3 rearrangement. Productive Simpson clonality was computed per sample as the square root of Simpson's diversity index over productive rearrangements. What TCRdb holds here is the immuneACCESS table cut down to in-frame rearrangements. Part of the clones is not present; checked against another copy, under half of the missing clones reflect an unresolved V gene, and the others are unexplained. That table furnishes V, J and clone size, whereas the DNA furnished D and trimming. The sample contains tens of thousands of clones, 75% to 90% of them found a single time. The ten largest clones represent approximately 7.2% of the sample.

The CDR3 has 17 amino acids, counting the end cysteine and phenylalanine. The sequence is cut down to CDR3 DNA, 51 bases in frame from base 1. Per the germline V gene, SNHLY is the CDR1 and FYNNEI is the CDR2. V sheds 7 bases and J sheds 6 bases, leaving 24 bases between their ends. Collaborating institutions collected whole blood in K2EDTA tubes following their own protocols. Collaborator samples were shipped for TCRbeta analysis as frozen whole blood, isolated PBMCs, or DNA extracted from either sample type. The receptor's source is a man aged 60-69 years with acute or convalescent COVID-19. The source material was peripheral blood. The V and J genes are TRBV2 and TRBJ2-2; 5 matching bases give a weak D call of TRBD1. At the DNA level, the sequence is TGTGCCAGCATGTTTTACGATGTTTGGGGCGCTTCCGGGGAGCTGTTTTTT. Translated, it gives CASMFYDVWGASGELFF.